This T cell receptor (beta chain) was found in a study of long-term antiretroviral therapy in people with HIV. They ran version v3.0 of the immunoSEQ assay at survey level. Clones were sequenced by immunoSEQ multiplex PCR, and TCRdb holds only the in-frame ones, with some missing. The repertoire includes approximately 29,000 clones, roughly 73% of them detected once, and roughly 9.3% sits in the top ten. Sequenced here: unsorted PBMCs, sampled 1.5 years before starting antiretroviral therapy. The clonotype comes from a man younger than 35 with HIV.

The CDR3 DNA follows: TGTGCCAGCAGCGTCTCCGGAGGGGTGGGGCCGTACAATGAGCAGTTCTTC. Encoded protein: CASSVSGGVGPYNEQFF. The chain is built from TRBV9 and TRBJ2-1; a possible D gene is TRBD2 (6 bases). Trimming removed 2 bases at V and 4 bases at J, with 19 bases between. The germline V gene has CDR1 SGDLS and CDR2 YYNGEE. This CDR3 region has 17 residues.